These 29 T cell receptor beta chains originate from one sample sequenced in a study of PD-L1 blockade in urothelial cancer. Assay used: immunoSEQ multiplex PCR; TCRdb lists only in-frame clones, some missing. In the table there are 100,000 or so clones, approximately 85% of which are singletons. Sequencing was performed on PBMCs, taken around atezolizumab (anti-PD-L1) treatment. The receptors stem from a man aged 50-59 years with urothelial cancer.

The V gene is TRBV5-1, the J gene TRBJ1-6; possible D gene TRBD1, 6 bases. Germline values: CDR1 SGHRS, CDR2 YFSETQ. CDR3 length: 16 amino acids. Trimming removed 2 bases at V and 2 bases at J, with 11 bases between. DNA of the CDR3: TGCGCCAGCAGCTTCGGGGACAACACCTATAATTCACCCCTCCACTTT. It yields the protein CASSFGDNTYNSPLHF.

The V gene is TRBV6-1, the J gene TRBJ2-2, with 7 nucleotides matching TRBD1. Germline loops: CDR1 MNHNS, CDR2 SASEGT. After removal of 11 bases from V and 4 bases from J, the junction contained 13 bases not matched to a gene. This CDR3 region has 15 residues. The CDR3 reads CAASRDRARTGELFF. CDR3 nucleotides: TGTGCCGCTAGCCGAGACAGGGCTCGCACCGGGGAGCTGTTTTTT.

The V gene is TRBV5-4, the J gene TRBJ2-5, with TRBD1 matching 8 bases. V dropped 4 bases and J dropped 4; count of bases not matched to a gene: 12. CDR1 is SGHNT, CDR2 YYREEE, per germline (reference sequence). The CDR3 runs to 16 residues. The DNA for the CDR3 is TGTGCCAGCAGCCCCCTCCCGGGACAGGTGGGAGAGACCCAGTACTTC. It specifies CASSPLPGQVGETQYF.

J is TRBJ2-7 and V is TRBV2; 10 nucleotides agree with TRBD2. The J segment lost 10 bases and the V segment lost 6 bases, leaving 12 bases of the junction unmatched. Germline V gene data show CDR1 as SNHLY and CDR2 as FYNNEI. This CDR3 comprises 14 residues. CDR3 protein: CASRSGTSVLYQYF. The CDR3 region has the DNA TGTGCCAGCAGGTCGGGGACTAGCGTTTTGTATCAGTACTTC.

This rearrangement joins TRBV7-9 to TRBJ1-5; a weak D match, TRBD1 (6 bases). Germline CDR1 is SEHNR and CDR2 is FQNEAQ (reference sequence). V shed 4 bases and J shed 1 base, with 11 bases lying between them. This CDR3 is 15 amino acids long. CDR3 bases: TGTGCCAGCAGCTCGGGTGGGGGCAGCAATCAGCCCCAGCATTTT. Protein sequence: CASSSGGGSNQPQHF.

The rearrangement uses TRBV6-1 and TRBJ2-7, with D tentatively TRBD1 (6 bases). Trimming took off 6 bases at V and 2 bases at J, with 14 bases between the two ends. The CDR3 sequence is 14 residues long. Germline V CDR1 and CDR2: MNHNS, SASEGT. CDR3 sequence reads: CASRLSGTTYEQYF. CDR3 nucleotides: TGTGCCAGCAGACTTTCCGGGACAACCTACGAGCAGTACTTC.

V is TRBV6-1 and J is TRBJ2-5, with D possibly matching TRBD1 (6 bases). CDR3 length equals 13 residues. The germline gives CDR1 MNHNS, CDR2 SASEGT. Trimming cost V 7 bases and J 3 bases, with 12 bases left between them. The CDR3 DNA sequence: TGTGCCAGCATCAGGGGCGTAGAAGAGACCCAGTACTTC. Translating gives CASIRGVEETQYF.

The rearrangement uses TRBV27 and TRBJ1-2; the match to TRBD1 covers 7 bases. The germline V gene encodes CDR1 MNHEY and CDR2 SMNVEV (reference sequence). The V and J ends lost 2 bases and 4 bases, in that order; junction bases with no gene match: 7. This CDR3 is 15 amino acids long. The CDR3 loop is CASSLRTGLGYGYTF. CDR3 DNA: TGTGCCAGCAGTTTAAGGACAGGCTTGGGCTATGGCTACACCTTC.

V gene TRBV2 combines with J gene TRBJ2-5, with 10 nucleotides matching TRBD1. After removal of 5 bases from V and 1 base from J, the junction contained 7 bases not matched to a gene. There are 16 residues in the CDR3. Per the germline V gene, CDR1 is SNHLY and CDR2 is FYNNEI. CDR3 sequence: CASSPRQGASQETQYF. CDR3 DNA: TGTGCCAGCAGTCCCCGACAGGGGGCTAGCCAAGAGACCCAGTACTTC. The whole variable domain, filled in from reference TRBV2 and TRBJ2-5, reads EPEVTQTPSHQVTQMGQEVILRCVPISNHLYFYWYRQILGQKVEFLVSFYNNEISEKSEIFDDQFSVERPDGSNFTLKIRSTKLEDSAMYFCASSPRQGASQETQYFGPGTRLLVL.

V is TRBV18 and J is TRBJ1-1; D is unresolved. Trimming left V 5 bases short and J 5 bases short, with 21 bases between. Germline-derived CDR1 and CDR2 are KGHSH and LQKENI. This CDR3 has 16 residues. The CDR3 here is CASSSIWSQPLTEAFF. The CDR3 region has the DNA TGTGCCAGCTCATCCATCTGGTCACAGCCCCTGACTGAAGCTTTCTTT.

The DNA of the CDR3 is TGTGCCAGCATGTATAGACAGGGGGTGGCAGATACGCAGTATTTT. It is translated as CASMYRQGVADTQYF. The rearrangement uses TRBV6-1 and TRBJ2-3, with 9 bases aligning to TRBD1. The ends lost 7 bases at V and 4 bases at J; junction bases unmatched: 9. CDR1 is MNHNS and CDR2 is SASEGT in the germline V gene. This CDR3 is built from 15 residues.

The chain uses TRBV28 and TRBJ1-1; D remains ambiguous. The CDR3 is 14 residues long. CDR1 and CDR2 (germline): MDHEN, SYDVKM. Between the trimmed V and J ends, which lost 3 bases and 2 bases, there was a span of 10 bases. The CDR3 coding sequence is TGTGCCAGCAGTTTTCGGAGCCAAAACACTGAAGCTTTCTTT. This encodes CASSFRSQNTEAFF.

The chain couples TRBV27 to TRBJ1-1, with TRBD1 matching over 8 bases. This CDR3 spans 14 amino acids. The V gene's germline CDR1 is MNHEY and CDR2 SMNVEV (reference sequence). V was clipped by 5 bases and J by 4 bases; unmatched bases: 6. CDR3 residues: CASSPHRGATEAFF. The CDR3 DNA reads as TGTGCCAGCAGTCCTCACAGGGGGGCCACTGAAGCTTTCTTT.

The chain is built from TRBV20-1 and TRBJ1-2; tentative D call: TRBD1 (5 bases). CDR1 is DFQATT and CDR2 is SNEGSKA in the germline V gene (reference sequence). V shed 6 bases and J shed 7 bases, with 12 bases lying between them. This CDR3 is built from 11 residues. The CDR3 reads CSAPGKFGYTF. The DNA of the CDR3 is TGCAGTGCCCCAGGGAAATTTGGCTACACCTTC.

V gene TRBV7-9 combines with J gene TRBJ2-2, with D possibly matching TRBD2 (5 bases). The CDR3 runs to 16 residues. The V gene's germline CDR1 is SEHNR and CDR2 FQNEAQ (reference sequence). Trimming left V 1 base short and J 4 bases short, with 13 bases between. The DNA of the CDR3 is TGTGCCAGCAGCTTAGTAGGCGGGTCTGGCACCGGGGAGCTGTTTTTT. Its translation is CASSLVGGSGTGELFF.

The chain has TRBV6-5 and TRBJ2-5; TRBD1 aligns across 9 bases. CDR1 is MNHEY and CDR2 is SVGAGI in the germline V gene. This CDR3 is 15 amino acids long. Trimming cost V 7 bases and J 5 bases; bases outside gene matches: 11. The CDR3, as DNA: TGTGCCAGCATGGGTACAGGGGGCTTGTCGGAGACCCAGTACTTC. As protein: CASMGTGGLSETQYF.

The chain combines TRBV6-1 with TRBJ1-5; TRBD1 matches 11 bases. CDR3 size: 14 residues. Losses at the gene ends were 5 bases for V and 8 bases for J; bases not matched to a gene: 5. CDR1 and CDR2 from the germline V gene are MNHNS and SASEGT. The CDR3 reads CASSTGTGGKPQHF. CDR3 DNA: TGTGCCAGCAGTACCGGGACAGGGGGTAAGCCCCAGCATTTT.

J is TRBJ2-1 and V is TRBV11-1; no definite D call. Trimming shortened V by 0 bases and J by 2 bases, and 11 bases separated the two germline ends. The CDR3 totals 16 residues. Germline V gene data show CDR1 as SGHAT and CDR2 as FQDESV (reference sequence). CDR3 DNA sequence: TGTGCCAGCAGCTTAGCGTCGAGCGTTGCCTACAATGAGCAGTTCTTC. It codes for CASSLASSVAYNEQFF.

As regards this clone: One junction end disagrees with the germline gene, perhaps due to a read error. The chain has TRBV6-1 and TRBJ2-7, with D possibly matching TRBD1 (7 bases). This CDR3 has 14 amino acids. Germline CDR1 reads MNHNS; CDR2 reads SASEGT. The CDR3 region is CACRRGQGVYEQYF. For the CDR3, the DNA is TGTGCCTGCAGGAGGGGGCAGGGTGTCTACGAGCAGTACTTC.

This clone was found a few times. The chain combines TRBV9 with TRBJ2-3, with a possible D match to TRBD1 (6 bases). V lost 0 bases and J lost 0, with 8 bases in between. The CDR3 is made up of 15 amino acids. Germline V CDR1 and CDR2: SGDLS, YYNGEE. The CDR3 loop is CASSVGDTSTDTQYF. For the CDR3, the DNA is TGTGCCAGCAGCGTAGGGGACACGAGCACAGATACGCAGTATTTT.

The V gene is TRBV13, the J gene TRBJ2-3, with 7 bases lining up with TRBD2. Germline V gives CDR1 PRHDT, CDR2 FYEKMQ (reference sequence). This CDR3 spans 14 amino acids. V shed 7 bases and J 2 bases; nucleotides not matched to a gene: 6. The CDR3: CASKRGPNTDTQYF. The CDR3 coding sequence is TGTGCCAGCAAGCGGGGCCCCAACACAGATACGCAGTATTTT.

The gene calls are TRBV7-3 and TRBJ2-1, with TRBD2 identical over 8 bases. J was trimmed by 7 bases and V by 1 base; bases with no gene match: 6. This CDR3 has 15 residues. Germline loops: CDR1 SGHTA, CDR2 FQGTGA. The CDR3 spells CASSLSSRGANEQFF. The CDR3 DNA reads as TGTGCCAGCAGCTTAAGTTCGCGGGGGGCGAATGAGCAGTTCTTC.

This rearrangement joins TRBV6-1 to TRBJ1-1; TRBD1 aligns across 7 bases. With 1 base clipped from V and 6 bases from J, the junction kept 5 bases outside the gene matches. This CDR3 is built from 14 residues. Germline V gene lookup returns CDR1 MNHNS and CDR2 SASEGT. DNA of the CDR3: TGTGCCAGCAGTGAAGGAGGGGGCTGGGCTGAAGCTTTCTTT. It encodes CASSEGGGWAEAFF.

The rearrangement links TRBV6-5 to TRBJ2-5; perhaps TRBD2 as D (6 bases). The V end was cut by 0 bases, the J end by 2 bases, with 13 bases between. This CDR3 spans 16 amino acids. Per germline, CDR1 MNHEY and CDR2 SVGAGI. This CDR3 is CASSYSMASAQETQYF. The CDR3 DNA follows: TGTGCCAGCAGTTACTCGATGGCTAGCGCTCAAGAGACCCAGTACTTC.

V usage is TRBV9 and J usage is TRBJ2-2, with TRBD2 matching over 9 bases. The CDR3 consists of 17 residues. CDR1 SGDLS and CDR2 YYNGEE come from the germline V gene. V was clipped by 3 bases and J by 6 bases; unmatched bases: 12. CDR3 coding DNA: TGTGCCAGCAGCGATCCCTTAGCGGGAGTGGACCCCGGGGAGCTGTTTTTT. This translates into CASSDPLAGVDPGELFF.

This chain joins TRBV7-8 and TRBJ1-4; tentatively, D is TRBD1 (6 bases). Trimming took 5 bases from V and 8 from J, leaving 24 bases between them. This CDR3 is 17 amino acids long. The germline V gene has CDR1 SGHVS and CDR2 FQNEAQ. This CDR3 is CASSRLRGKRAEEKLFF. The DNA for the CDR3 is TGTGCCAGCAGCCGATTAAGGGGGAAAAGGGCAGAAGAAAAACTGTTTTTT.

This chain links TRBV7-2 with TRBJ1-4; D possibly corresponds to TRBD1 (6 bases). This CDR3 is 15 amino acids long. CDR1 is SGHTA and CDR2 is FQGNSA in the germline V gene. V dropped 5 bases and J dropped 5 bases, with 15 bases sitting between them. CDR3 amino acids: CASSPSTGINEKLFF. In nucleotides, the CDR3 is TGTGCCAGCAGCCCGAGCACAGGGATAAATGAAAAACTGTTTTTT.

This chain links TRBV7-9 with TRBJ2-5; D is perhaps TRBD2 (5 bases). In germline, CDR1 is SEHNR, CDR2 FQNEAQ (reference sequence). This CDR3 region has 17 residues. Trimming took 5 bases from V and 3 from J, leaving 22 bases between them. CDR3 amino acids: CASSLSRRGPREETQYF. CDR3 bases: TGTGCCAGCAGCCTTTCACGCCGGGGTCCTCGAGAAGAGACCCAGTACTTC.

The CDR3 loop is CASTGSPGNTIYF. CDR3 bases: TGTGCCAGCACAGGGTCGCCTGGAAACACCATATATTTT. The genes are TRBV2 and TRBJ1-3; tentatively, D is TRBD1 (5 bases). CDR3 length: 13 amino acids. The V gene's germline CDR1 is SNHLY and CDR2 FYNNEI. V dropped 7 bases and J dropped 2 bases, with 9 bases sitting between them.